The 25 T cell receptor beta chains listed next were all sequenced from one sample in a study of blood T cell repertoires in COVID-19. TCRdb's table, derived via immunoSEQ multiplex PCR, lists solely in-frame clones and lacks some. The table has over 300,000 clones, around nine tenths seen once. The sequenced material came from PBMCs or T cells enriched from blood (not recorded which). Receptor source: a woman in her twenties or thirties with acute COVID-19.

The chain has TRBV20-1 and TRBJ2-7, with 7 bases identical to TRBD2. The germline gives CDR1 DFQATT, CDR2 SNEGSKA (reference sequence). Trimming at V came to 6 bases and at J to 5 bases, leaving 4 bases not matched to a gene. The CDR3 extends over 11 amino acids. The CDR3 spells CSAGRVNEQYF. The CDR3 coding sequence is TGCAGTGCGGGGAGGGTAAACGAGCAGTACTTC.

V and J are TRBV30 and TRBJ2-7, with a possible D match to TRBD2 (5 bases). The V gene lost 2 bases and the J gene lost 5 bases, with 13 bases spanning the gap. Germline V lookup: CDR1 GTSNPN, CDR2 SVGIG (reference sequence). The CDR3 has 13 amino acids. CDR3: CAWSLGIGNEQYF. The CDR3, as DNA: TGTGCCTGGAGTTTGGGTATCGGGAACGAGCAGTACTTC.

This chain links TRBV5-1 with TRBJ1-2, with 9 bases fitting TRBD1. V shed 3 bases, J shed 1 base, and the junction held 7 bases outside the gene matches. There are 16 residues in the CDR3. CDR1 is SGHRS and CDR2 is YFSETQ in the germline V gene. The chain's CDR3 is CASSWGKGQGNYGYTF. For the CDR3, the DNA is TGCGCCAGCAGCTGGGGCAAGGGACAGGGTAACTATGGCTACACCTTC. Full variable domain (rest looked up from reference TRBV5-1 and TRBJ1-2): KAGVTQTPRYLIKTRGQQVTLSCSPISGHRSVSWYQQTPGQGLQFLFEYFSETQRNKGNFPGRFSGRQFSNSRSEMNVSTLELGDSALYLCASSWGKGQGNYGYTFGSGTRLTVV.

V is TRBV18 and J is TRBJ2-7; a weak D match, TRBD1 (6 bases). The CDR3 extends over 15 amino acids. Trimming stripped 3 bases from V and 7 bases from J, with 19 bases between. Germline lookup yields CDR1 KGHSH and CDR2 LQKENI. This chain's CDR3 is CASSPTLGASKEQYF. In DNA form, the CDR3 reads TGTGCCAGCTCACCTACTTTGGGGGCCAGTAAGGAGCAGTACTTC.

CDR3 residues: CATSDPDRGAEKLFF. The CDR3 coding sequence is TGTGCCACCAGTGATCCCGACAGGGGGGCTGAAAAACTGTTTTTT. V usage is TRBV24-1 and J usage is TRBJ1-4, with 9 bases lining up with TRBD1. V shed 3 bases and J 7 bases; nucleotides not matched to a gene: 5. Germline CDR1 reads KGHDR; CDR2 reads SFDVKD. This CDR3 has 15 amino acids.

The J gene is TRBJ1-1, the V gene TRBV30; the D gene is possibly TRBD1 (5 bases). CDR1 is GTSNPN and CDR2 is SVGIG in the germline V gene (reference sequence). The CDR3 loop spans 13 amino acids. The V and J ends lost 0 bases and 6 bases respectively, with 11 bases between them. CDR3 loop: CAWSVRAGPEAFF. CDR3 nucleotide sequence: TGTGCCTGGAGTGTTCGGGCAGGGCCTGAAGCTTTCTTT.

The chain is built from TRBV4-1 and TRBJ1-1, with 9 bases identical to TRBD1. This CDR3 has 17 residues. V trimming: 1 base; J trimming: 1 base; junction bases outside the gene matches: 7. From germline, CDR1 is MGHRA and CDR2 YSYEKL. The CDR3 nucleotides are TGCGCCAGCAGCCAAGCTTACAGGGGGCAAAGGAACACTGAAGCTTTCTTT. Its translation: CASSQAYRGQRNTEAFF.

V usage is TRBV7-9 and J usage is TRBJ2-3, with 10 bases aligning to TRBD1. Germline V lookup: CDR1 SEHNR, CDR2 FQNEAQ (reference sequence). J was trimmed by 1 base and V by 5 bases; bases with no gene match: 3. CDR3 length equals 15 residues. The CDR3 DNA reads as TGTGCCAGCAGCGCCGGGACAGGGGGCACAGATACGCAGTATTTT. Translated, it gives CASSAGTGGTDTQYF.

V and J are TRBV19 and TRBJ2-3; D unresolved. Looked up from germline, CDR1 is LNHDA and CDR2 is SQIVND (reference sequence). This CDR3 contains 13 residues. Trimming left V 9 bases short and J 2 bases short, with 12 bases between. The CDR3 sequence is CASSDSNTDTQYF. Here the CDR3 DNA reads TGTGCCAGCTCAGATTCCAACACAGATACGCAGTATTTT. Looking up the rest from reference TRBV19 and TRBJ2-3 gives the full variable domain: DGGITQSPKYLFRKEGQNVTLSCEQNLNHDAMYWYRQDPGQGLRLIYYSQIVNDFQKGDIAEGYSVSREKKESFPLTVTSAQKNPTAFYLCASSDSNTDTQYFGPGTRLTVL.

This rearrangement joins TRBV20-1 to TRBJ2-1, with 10 bases lining up with TRBD2. V shed 3 bases, J shed 0 bases, and the junction held 11 bases outside the gene matches. CDR1 DFQATT and CDR2 SNEGSKA come from the germline V gene (reference sequence). The length of the CDR3 is 18 residues. The DNA for the CDR3 is TGCAGTGCTAGTTGGTCTAGCGGGGGCCTTAGCTCCTACAATGAGCAGTTCTTC. Translation: CSASWSSGGLSSYNEQFF.

CDR3 amino acids: CASSQTLGQGNTDTQYF. The CDR3 coding sequence is TGCGCCAGCAGCCAAACTTTGGGACAGGGGAACACAGATACGCAGTATTTT. The V gene is TRBV4-1, the J gene TRBJ2-3, with TRBD1 matching over 10 bases. The CDR3 spans 17 residues. The germline CDR1 and CDR2 sequences are MGHRA and YSYEKL. V lost 2 bases to trimming and J lost 2 bases; unmatched junction nucleotides: 7.

CDR3: CASSSRGPGSYNEQFF. DNA of the CDR3: TGTGCCAGCAGCTCCAGGGGGCCTGGGTCCTACAATGAGCAGTTCTTC. The chain uses TRBV7-8 and TRBJ2-1; 8 nucleotides align to TRBD1. The CDR3 contains 16 residues. Looked up from germline, CDR1 is SGHVS and CDR2 is FQNEAQ. The J segment lost 1 base and the V segment lost 4 bases, leaving 6 bases of the junction unmatched. Complete variable domain (other parts from reference TRBV7-8 and TRBJ2-1): GAGVSQSPRYKVAKRGQDVALRCDPISGHVSLFWYQQALGQGPEFLTYFQNEAQLDKSGLPSDRFFAERPEGSVSTLKIQRTQQEDSAVYLCASSSRGPGSYNEQFFGPGTRLTVL.

The chain has TRBV11-2 and TRBJ2-3, with TRBD2 matching 12 bases. Germline CDR1 SGHAT, CDR2 FQNNGV. V shed 6 bases and J 2 bases; nucleotides not matched to a gene: 9. This CDR3 is built from 17 residues. The CDR3 loop is CASSQKPSGGATDTQYF. CDR3 DNA: TGTGCCAGCAGTCAAAAGCCTAGCGGGGGGGCCACAGATACGCAGTATTTT.

The V and J genes are TRBV20-1 and TRBJ2-7; tentatively, D is TRBD1 (5 bases). Trimming stripped 3 bases from V and 4 bases from J, with 16 bases between. Looked up from germline, CDR1 is DFQATT and CDR2 is SNEGSKA (reference sequence). There are 14 residues in the CDR3. The CDR3 region has the DNA TGCAGTGCTAGTCAGCTGTCAGGGCGGTACGAGCAGTACTTC. This sequence encodes CSASQLSGRYEQYF.

This clone has only one observation. The gene calls are TRBV18 and TRBJ2-1; TRBD1 aligns across 9 bases. The CDR3 has 13 residues. Germline V lookup: CDR1 KGHSH, CDR2 LQKENI. The V gene end was trimmed by 4 bases and the J gene end by 10 bases; junction bases not matched to a gene: 5. CDR3 coding DNA: TGTGCCAGCTCACAACAGGGGGCTGGGGAGCAGTTCTTC. Translation: CASSQQGAGEQFF.

V usage is TRBV29-1 and J usage is TRBJ1-2, with TRBD1 matching over 9 bases. The CDR3 runs 13 residues. CDR1 is SQVTM and CDR2 is ANQGSEA in the germline V gene. The ends lost 6 bases at V and 6 bases at J; junction bases unmatched: 8. This chain's CDR3 is CSVGTGGIDGYTF. The CDR3 DNA is TGCAGCGTGGGAACAGGGGGCATCGATGGCTACACCTTC.

This clone showed up just once. V is TRBV4-1 and J is TRBJ1-4, with D uncertain. V dropped 0 bases and J dropped 4 bases, with 3 bases sitting between them. The CDR3 contains 13 residues. In germline, CDR1 is MGHRA, CDR2 YSYEKL. CDR3 sequence: CASSQDRNEKLFF. The CDR3 bases are TGCGCCAGCAGCCAAGACCGTAATGAAAAACTGTTTTTT.

In its sample, this clone was seen a few times. The chain couples TRBV5-1 to TRBJ1-6; maybe TRBD1 (6 bases). The CDR3 is made up of 13 amino acids. The V gene lost 4 bases and the J gene lost 10 bases, with 12 bases spanning the gap. Germline V gene sequence: CDR1 SGHRS, CDR2 YFSETQ. CDR3: CASSRDRQSPLHF. DNA of the CDR3: TGCGCCAGCAGCCGCGACAGGCAATCACCCCTCCACTTT.

This chain uses TRBV5-6 with TRBJ2-1; 7 positions agree with TRBD2. This CDR3 is built from 19 residues. Germline trimming cut 0 bases from V and 0 bases from J; bases unmatched to any gene: 12. The V gene's germline CDR1 is SGHDT and CDR2 YYEEEE. The CDR3 DNA is TGTGCCAGCAGCTTGGAAGCTGGCGGGGGTCAGGCCTCCTACAATGAGCAGTTCTTC. This gives the protein CASSLEAGGGQASYNEQFF.

This clone was observed once. The chain employs TRBV7-9 and TRBJ2-1, with D unresolved. Trimming pared 5 bases from V and 8 bases from J, leaving 25 bases between. Germline assignment: CDR1 SEHNR and CDR2 FQNEAQ (reference sequence). The length of the CDR3 is 17 residues. The CDR3 DNA reads TGTGCCAGCAGCCCCCGGCAAGGAGCGACCCTCGGAGATGAGCAGTTCTTC. This sequence encodes CASSPRQGATLGDEQFF.

The V call is TRBV4-1, the J call TRBJ2-7, with D perhaps TRBD1 (6 bases). CDR1 MGHRA and CDR2 YSYEKL come from the germline V gene. This CDR3 is 17 amino acids long. V lost 3 bases to trimming and J lost 7 bases, with 25 bases between them. CDR3 in DNA: TGCGCCAGCAGCCATGGTTTCGCAGGGGAATTTTCGCAAGAGCAGTACTTC. This encodes CASSHGFAGEFSQEQYF.

The rearrangement links TRBV18 to TRBJ1-5, with a possible D match to TRBD1 (6 bases). The CDR3 totals 17 residues. V lost 3 bases to trimming and J lost 2 bases, with 17 bases between them. Germline V gives CDR1 KGHSH, CDR2 LQKENI. In DNA, the CDR3 is TGTGCCAGCTCACCGGTGTTGGAACAGGGTGGCAATCAGCCCCAGCATTTT. The encoded protein is CASSPVLEQGGNQPQHF.

The chain uses TRBV9 and TRBJ2-3, with D tentatively TRBD2 (5 bases). The CDR3 is made up of 16 amino acids. Trimming took off 4 bases at V and 4 bases at J, with 19 bases between the two ends. Germline V gene lookup returns CDR1 SGDLS and CDR2 YYNGEE. In nucleotides, the CDR3 is TGTGCCAGCAGCCCACGAAAGTCGGGGTTGGCAGATACGCAGTATTTT. Protein product: CASSPRKSGLADTQYF.

The V gene is TRBV9, the J gene TRBJ2-4; no clear D. CDR1 SGDLS and CDR2 YYNGEE come from the germline V gene. The CDR3 contains 15 residues. Trimming pared 0 bases from V and 1 base from J, leaving 8 bases between. Written as DNA, the CDR3 is TGTGCCAGCAGCGTAGGAGCCGGGGCCAAAAACATTCAGTACTTC. Translation gives CASSVGAGAKNIQYF.

V and J are TRBV10-3 and TRBJ1-1; TRBD1 might be the D (6 bases). Trimming removed 2 bases from V and 0 bases from J, with 13 bases in between. This CDR3 contains 16 residues. Germline V CDR1 and CDR2: ENHRY, SYGVKD. Here the CDR3 DNA reads TGTGCCATCAGTGAGGGGATCGGACAGATGAACACTGAAGCTTTCTTT. Protein: CAISEGIGQMNTEAFF.